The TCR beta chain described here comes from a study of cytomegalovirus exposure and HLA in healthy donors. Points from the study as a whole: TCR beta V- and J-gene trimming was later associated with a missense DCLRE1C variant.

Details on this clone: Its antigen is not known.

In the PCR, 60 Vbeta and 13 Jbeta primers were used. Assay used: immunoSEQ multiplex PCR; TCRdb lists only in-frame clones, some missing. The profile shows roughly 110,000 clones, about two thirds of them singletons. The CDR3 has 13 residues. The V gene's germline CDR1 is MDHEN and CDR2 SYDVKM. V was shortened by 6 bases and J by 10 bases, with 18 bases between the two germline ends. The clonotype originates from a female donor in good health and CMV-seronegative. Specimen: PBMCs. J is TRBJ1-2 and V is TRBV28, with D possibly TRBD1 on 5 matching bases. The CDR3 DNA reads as TGTGCCAGCAGGCGCCGTGGGGGGGAATACTACACCTTC. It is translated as CASRRRGGEYYTF.